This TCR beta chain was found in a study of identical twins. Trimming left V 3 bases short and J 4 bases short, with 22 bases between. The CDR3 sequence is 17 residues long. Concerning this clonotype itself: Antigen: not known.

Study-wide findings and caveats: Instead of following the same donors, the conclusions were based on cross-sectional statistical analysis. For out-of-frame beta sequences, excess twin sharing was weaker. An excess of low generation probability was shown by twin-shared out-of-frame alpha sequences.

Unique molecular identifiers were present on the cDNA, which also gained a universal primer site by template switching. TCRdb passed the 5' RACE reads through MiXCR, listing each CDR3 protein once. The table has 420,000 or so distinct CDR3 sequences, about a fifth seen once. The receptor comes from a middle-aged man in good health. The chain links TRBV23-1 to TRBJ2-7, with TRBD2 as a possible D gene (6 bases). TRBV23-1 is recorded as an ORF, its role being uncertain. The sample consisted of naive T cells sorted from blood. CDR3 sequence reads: CASSHTRRWDSIYEQYF. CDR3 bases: TGCGCCAGCAGTCATACCCGCAGGTGGGACTCGATATACGAGCAGTACTTC.